This TCR beta chain was retrieved from a study of shared clonotypes between healthy human individuals. All donors were Caucasian adults living in Nashville, Tennessee. This CDR3 has 17 residues. Germline lookup yields CDR1 SNHLY and CDR2 FYNNEI. V lost 2 bases and J lost 3; bases outside the gene matches: 9. Sequenced by immunoSEQ multiplex PCR; TCRdb stores in-frame clones only, minus some. The table has about 2.3 million clones, around 93% seen once. The sequenced material came from naive CD4+ T cells from PBMCs. Subset defined: CD45RA+ positively selected. This sequence joins TRBV2 and TRBJ1-5; 8 bases are shared with TRBD1. The origin of this receptor is a man between 18 and 29 years old in good health. Some clones in this sample may be carry-over from other donors' samples. CDR3 residues: CASSEIHGQGINQPQHF. As DNA, the CDR3 is TGTGCCAGCAGTGAAATTCACGGACAGGGCATCAATCAGCCCCAGCATTTT.